The 15 T cell receptor beta chains listed next were all sequenced from one sample in a study of T cells after yellow fever vaccination. TCRdb fed the 5' RACE reads into MiXCR, producing one record per CDR3 protein. The top ten clones hold over 3% of a sample with some 290,000 distinct CDR3 sequences, about 10% of them seen once. The sample was CD4+ T cells sorted from PBMCs, taken 45 days after the yellow fever booster vaccination. These receptors originate from a man younger than 35 who received the YFV17D yellow fever vaccine.

The CDR3 is CASRLTGYTEAFF. As DNA, the CDR3 is TGTGCCAGCAGGCTGACAGGTTACACTGAAGCTTTCTTT. This rearrangement joins TRBV6-2 or TRBV6-3 to TRBJ1-1, with TRBD1 as a possible D gene (6 bases). The germline CDR1 and CDR2 sequences are MNHEY and SVGEGT. The CDR3 totals 13 residues. The germline V and J ends were trimmed by 6 bases and 3 bases, with 11 bases remaining between them.

The chain recombines TRBV9 with TRBJ2-1; 7 bases map to TRBD1. Trimming at V came to 0 bases and at J to 3 bases, leaving 3 bases not matched to a gene. Germline V gene data show CDR1 as SGDLS and CDR2 as YYNGEE. CDR3 size: 15 residues. The chain's CDR3 is CASSVEGGNYNEQFF. The CDR3 DNA reads as TGTGCCAGCAGCGTAGAAGGGGGCAACTACAATGAGCAGTTCTTC. Filled out from reference TRBV9 and TRBJ2-1, the complete variable domain reads DSGVTQTPKHLITATGQRVTLRCSPRSGDLSVYWYQQSLDQGLQFLIQYYNGEERAKGNILERFSAQQFPDLHSELNLSSLELGDSALYFCASSVEGGNYNEQFFGPGTRLTVL.

Only a few counts were recorded for this clonotype. This rearrangement joins TRBV4-3 to TRBJ2-5; D gene unclear. Between the trimmed V and J ends, which lost 1 base and 3 bases, there was a span of 9 bases. CDR1 is LGHNA, CDR2 YSLEER, per germline. The CDR3 is made up of 14 amino acids. This chain's CDR3 is CASSQGFGEETQYF. The CDR3 DNA sequence: TGCGCCAGCAGCCAAGGGTTTGGGGAAGAGACCCAGTACTTC.

This clonotype has a handful of counts. The chain is built from TRBV7-9 and TRBJ1-2; 8 bases agree with TRBD1. Germline V gene data show CDR1 as SEHNR and CDR2 as FQNEAQ (reference sequence). The CDR3 consists of 15 residues. The V and J ends lost 5 bases and 4 bases, in that order; junction bases with no gene match: 9. This chain's CDR3 is CASSGTGDKGYGYTF. As DNA, the CDR3 is TGTGCCAGCAGCGGGACAGGAGATAAGGGCTATGGCTACACCTTC.

This clonotype was detected ten times or more. The rearrangement links TRBV7-2 to TRBJ1-2, with 9 bases lining up with TRBD1. Trimming cost V 1 base and J 2 bases; bases outside gene matches: 2. CDR3 length: 15 residues. Germline values: CDR1 SGHTA, CDR2 FQGNSA. The CDR3, as DNA: TGTGCCAGCAGCTTAGGTGGACAGGGGAACTATGGCTACACCTTC. Amino acids: CASSLGGQGNYGYTF. Combining the CDR3 with reference TRBV7-2 and TRBJ1-2 gives the whole variable domain GAGVSQSPSNKVTEKGKDVELRCDPISGHTALYWYRQSLGQGLEFLIYFQGNSAPDKSGLPSDRFSAERTGGSVSTLTIQRTQQEDSAVYLCASSLGGQGNYGYTFGSGTRLTVV.

The chain carries TRBV27 and TRBJ1-6; 9 bases fit TRBD1. This CDR3 is 16 amino acids long. From germline, CDR1 is MNHEY and CDR2 SMNVEV (reference sequence). Trimming at V came to 4 bases and at J to 9 bases, leaving 10 bases not matched to a gene. CDR3 region: CASSSRRTGVGSPLHF. CDR3 nucleotide sequence: TGTGCCAGCAGTTCCCGGAGGACAGGGGTGGGTTCACCCCTCCACTTT.

The chain employs TRBV7-9 and TRBJ2-1; D is uncertain. Trimming took off 2 bases at V and 9 bases at J, with 17 bases between the two ends. Germline V gene sequence: CDR1 SEHNR, CDR2 FQNEAQ (reference sequence). This CDR3 has 15 amino acids. The CDR3 coding sequence is TGTGCCAGCAGCTTAATCGAGTCCCGCCTAGGTGAGCAGTTCTTC. Translated, it gives CASSLIESRLGEQFF.

The chain is built from TRBV5-1 and TRBJ1-2, with TRBD1 identical over 10 bases. Germline-derived CDR1 and CDR2 are SGHRS and YFSETQ. The CDR3 length is 14 residues. V lost 6 bases, J lost 0 bases, and 2 bases stayed unmatched. Written as DNA, the CDR3 is TGCGCCAGCAATGACAGGGGGCCTAACTATGGCTACACCTTC. Encoded protein: CASNDRGPNYGYTF.

The chain has TRBV12-3 or TRBV12-4 and TRBJ2-3; 11 positions agree with TRBD2. The CDR3 contains 16 residues. Trimming took 5 bases from V and 1 from J; bases not matched to a gene: 5. The CDR3 is CASSKVAGGCTDTQYF. The CDR3 nucleotides read TGTGCCAGCAGTAAAGTAGCGGGGGGGTGCACAGATACGCAGTATTTT.

The J gene is TRBJ2-1, the V gene TRBV4-1, with D perhaps being TRBD1 or TRBD2 (5 bases each). V lost 3 bases to trimming and J lost 7 bases, with 16 bases between them. CDR3 length equals 15 residues. Germline-derived CDR1 and CDR2 are MGHRA and YSYEKL. The CDR3 sequence is CASSQTGTLENEQFF. The CDR3 DNA is TGCGCCAGCAGCCAGACGGGGACCCTAGAAAATGAGCAGTTCTTC.

This clonotype was seen a few times. V is TRBV6-2 or TRBV6-3 and J is TRBJ1-1; 8 bases are shared with TRBD1. Germline assignment: CDR1 MNHEY and CDR2 SVGEGT. V dropped 6 bases and J dropped 0; count of bases not matched to a gene: 3. The CDR3 contains 14 residues. CDR3 in amino acids: CASRRQGMNTEAFF. The CDR3 DNA reads as TGTGCCAGCAGACGACAGGGGATGAACACTGAAGCTTTCTTT.

The CDR3 nucleotides read TGTGCCAGCAGGCAGAATTCACCCCTCCACTTT. Amino acids: CASRQNSPLHF. V gene TRBV2 combines with J gene TRBJ1-6; no clear D gene. Germline V gene data show CDR1 as SNHLY and CDR2 as FYNNEI. The V end lost 6 bases, the J end lost 7 bases, and 4 bases lay between the germline ends. This CDR3 is 11 amino acids long.

The chain links TRBV5-1 to TRBJ2-2; maybe TRBD2 (8 bases). This CDR3 has 17 residues. The V gene lost 0 bases and the J gene lost 4 bases, with 16 bases spanning the gap. From germline, CDR1 is SGHRS and CDR2 YFSETQ. CDR3 nucleotide sequence: TGCGCCAGCAGCTTGGTAGGACTAGCAGGGGGCACCGGGGAGCTGTTTTTT. This sequence encodes CASSLVGLAGGTGELFF.

This clonotype was detected only a few times. V gene TRBV7-2 combines with J gene TRBJ2-3; 15 positions agree with TRBD2. CDR1 and CDR2 (germline): SGHTA, FQGNSA. The CDR3 has 18 amino acids. Trimming removed 6 bases from V and 1 base from J; junction bases left unmatched: 8. CDR3 in amino acids: CASSPGLAGGHRTDTQYF. The CDR3, as DNA: TGTGCCAGCAGTCCAGGACTAGCGGGGGGGCATCGCACAGATACGCAGTATTTT.

This clonotype has more than one count but fewer than ten. This chain uses TRBV5-1 with TRBJ1-2, with D unresolved. Trimming removed 2 bases from V and 8 bases from J, with 10 bases in between. The CDR3 is 12 residues long. Looked up from germline, CDR1 is SGHRS and CDR2 is YFSETQ. For the CDR3, the DNA is TGCGCCAGCAGCTTCTTAGGAGGGGGCTACACCTTC. Amino acids: CASSFLGGGYTF.